Reported below is one T cell receptor beta chain. This clonotype was found many times. No antigen is known for it. One base away there is no much larger clone; base qualities are not given. The data derive from a study of molecular identifiers for immune sequencing clone quantification (dated by TCRdb to 2017 to 2018). Turning to the overall study: In a replicate experiment, RNA from 20,000 or 100,000 naive CD8 T cells was split into five aliquots, four of which were sequenced. The study was a methods study using CD8 T cells to benchmark molecular-identifier clustering-based TCR repertoire sequencing (MIDCIRS) and TCR RNA copy counting. The paper as a whole reports these results and caveats: A single cell's worth of spiked-in Jurkat TCR RNA was reported detectable even among around 970,000 naive CD8 T cells. In CMV-specific effector cells, over 98% of molecules were held by clones above 20 RNA copies, whereas under 1% of molecules were held by such clones in naive cells. Modeling estimated about 3.3 recovered TCR RNA copies per cell, compared with around 9.7 by digital PCR, which implies 30% to 35% capture efficiency. Without barcode sub-clustering, chimeric consensus sequences inflated TCR diversity; chimeras reached as high as 47%. Highly expanded clone sizes could be underestimated because identical TCR molecules may share a barcode.

Naive CD8 T cells, defined as CD8+CD4-CCR7+CD45RA+, were FACS-sorted into RLT Plus buffer on a BD FACSAria II. Some naive CD8 T cell RNA was split equally between MIDCIRS and a Smart-seq2-style 5'RACE protocol for a sensitivity comparison. Enrichment of CD8 T cells was done with RosetteSep CD8+ T Cell Enrichment Cocktail plus Ficoll-Paque, and ACK red cell lysis came afterward. The method behind the library was PCR. TCRdb lists the instrument as Illumina MiSeq. Total RNA was purified with the Qiagen AllPrep DNA/RNA kit. Before any analysis, reads coming from multiple sequencing runs of the same library were combined into one pool. Under the source paper's analysis protocol: Reads were retained only if an exact TCR constant sequence was present, and the retained reads were trimmed to 150 nt and grouped according to their 12-nt molecular barcodes. Reads inside each barcode group were sub-clustered using a 15% Levenshtein threshold, and a quality-weighted consensus sequence was constructed for each RNA molecule. Non-functional sequences were discarded, and so were lower-count sequences lying one edit away from another sequence. Based on fitting two negative binomial distributions, any barcode sub-cluster with under 20% of the maximum read count was discarded. TCRdb trimmed the raw reads at Q25, called clones with MiXCR and kept productive beta chains. Records with the same CDR3 protein are collapsed into one entry carrying the most frequent genes and DNA. The V and J calls and clone size are TCRdb's, not the authors'. Recorded for this sample are fewer than 45,000 distinct CDR3 sequences; around 18% of them occurred a single time. The ten largest clonotypes hold less than 9% of the sample.

CDR3 length: 14 amino acids, cysteine to phenylalanine. The entry retains the CDR3 DNA only, 42 bases that are in frame from base 1. The germline V gene gives CDR1 as SGHDT and CDR2 as YYEEEE. V loses 2 bases, J loses 0 bases, and the germline ends lie 6 bases apart. The sample was naive CD8+ T cells from blood, with Jurkat cell RNA spiked in. The sample's cell subset or site label, in plain terms: FACS-sorted CD8+CD4-CCR7+CD45RA+ naive T cells. The chain is made from TRBV5-6 and TRBJ2-4; the D gene is possibly TRBD2, with 5 bases matching. The clonotype was recovered from a human donor in good health. Some libraries in this study had Jurkat cell RNA spiked in. The CDR3 corresponds to CASSFGLAKNIQYF. The nucleotide sequence reads as follows: TGTGCCAGCAGCTTTGGACTAGCCAAAAACATTCAGTACTTC.